Described below is a single T cell receptor (beta chain) sequence and its context. Its target is not known. The data belong to a study of cytomegalovirus exposure and HLA in healthy donors. Study-level findings and limits: In a later analysis, HLA-associated beta chains showed higher expansion and lower generation probabilities than comparable chains. Of the V segments, some could not be distinguished, including TRBV6-2 and TRBV6-3, and were excluded.

Both 60 Vbeta primers and 13 Jbeta primers went into the PCR. Sequencing used immunoSEQ multiplex PCR; TCRdb keeps in-frame clones, though not all of them. The sample lists about 160,000 clones; roughly 78% were seen once. Germline CDR1 LNHDA, CDR2 SQIVND (reference sequence). Trimming removed 3 bases from V and 7 bases from J; junction bases left unmatched: 14. The CDR3 extends over 17 amino acids. The sample was PBMCs. The V and J genes are TRBV19 and TRBJ2-1, with TRBD2 matching over 8 bases. The receptor was isolated from a man aged 40-49 years in good health and CMV-seronegative. CDR3 nucleotide sequence: TGTGCCAGTAGTATCGCCGGGGGGGGCGGAGATTTAAATGAGCAGTTCTTC. It codes for CASSIAGGGGDLNEQFF.